These 18 T cell receptor beta chains originate from one sample sequenced in a study of blood T cell repertoires in COVID-19. Profiling relied on immunoSEQ multiplex PCR, and the TCRdb table lists in-frame clones only, not all of them. This sample has about 170,000 clones, with roughly 91% found just once. Material for sequencing was peripheral blood. These receptors came from a man over 45 who had recovered from COVID-19.

The CDR3, as DNA: TGTGCCAGCAGCTTACTTCCCGAATTAGCCGGGGAGCTGTTTTTT. Its translation is CASSLLPELAGELFF. The chain combines TRBV7-2 with TRBJ2-2, with no clear D. The CDR3 spans 15 residues. V lost 2 bases and J lost 6, with 13 bases in between. CDR1 and CDR2 from the germline V gene are SGHTA and FQGNSA.

This chain joins TRBV2 and TRBJ1-5; D uncertain. CDR1 and CDR2 (germline): SNHLY, FYNNEI. This CDR3 is built from 13 residues. The germline V and J ends were trimmed by 7 bases and 1 base, with 8 bases remaining between them. CDR3: CASTAGSNQPQHF. The CDR3 DNA reads as TGTGCCAGCACCGCAGGCAGCAATCAGCCCCAGCATTTT.

The chain combines TRBV3-1 (or the pseudogene TRBV3-2) with TRBJ1-1; D gene unclear. Germline V gives CDR1 LGHDT, CDR2 YNNKEL (reference sequence). This CDR3 contains 12 residues. The V gene lost 4 bases and the J gene lost 7 bases, with 10 bases spanning the gap. CDR3 sequence (DNA): TGTGCCAGCAGCCTGTCCCCGGGTGAAGCTTTCTTT. The encoded protein is CASSLSPGEAFF.

This chain links TRBV9 with TRBJ1-1, with a tentative D call TRBD1 (6 bases). With 4 bases removed from V and 0 bases from J, the gap between germline ends came to 13 bases. Germline V gene sequence: CDR1 SGDLS, CDR2 YYNGEE. This CDR3 spans 15 amino acids. The CDR3 region has the DNA TGTGCCAGCAGCCCCGGCCGGGACATGAACACTGAAGCTTTCTTT. This gives the protein CASSPGRDMNTEAFF.

The chain carries TRBV15 and TRBJ2-7, with 10 positions matching TRBD2. CDR1 and CDR2 from the germline V gene are LNHNV and YYDKDF (reference sequence). Unmatched junction bases numbered 7, after V lost 7 bases and J lost 7 bases. The CDR3 totals 13 residues. Here the CDR3 reads CATNPSGSREQYF. In nucleotides, the CDR3 is TGTGCCACCAATCCTAGCGGGAGTCGAGAGCAGTACTTC.

This chain connects TRBV28 to TRBJ1-3, with D possibly TRBD1 on 5 matching bases. Between the trimmed V and J ends, which lost 6 bases and 7 bases, there was a span of 13 bases. The CDR3 spans 13 residues. The germline V gene has CDR1 MDHEN and CDR2 SYDVKM. This CDR3 is CASSPPRQNTIYF. The CDR3, as DNA: TGTGCCAGCAGCCCCCCTAGACAGAACACCATATATTTT.

The chain couples TRBV11-2 to TRBJ1-2, with 8 bases aligning to TRBD1. Germline loops: CDR1 SGHAT, CDR2 FQNNGV. The J segment lost 6 bases and the V segment lost 4 bases, leaving 10 bases of the junction unmatched. The length of the CDR3 is 15 residues. CDR3 nucleotide sequence: TGTGCCAGCAGCTCCCCAGGGGGCGTTGGGGATGGCTACACCTTC. Its protein is CASSSPGGVGDGYTF.

The chain links TRBV19 to TRBJ1-5; no firm D call. There are 14 residues in the CDR3. Germline loops: CDR1 LNHDA, CDR2 SQIVND (reference sequence). The germline V and J ends were trimmed by 2 bases and 4 bases, with 9 bases remaining between them. CDR3 amino acids: CASSITSPNQPQHF. The DNA for the CDR3 is TGTGCCAGTAGTATAACCAGTCCGAATCAGCCCCAGCATTTT.

This clone was seen once. J is TRBJ2-1 and V is TRBV6-2 or TRBV6-3, with D hard to call. Trimming removed 4 bases at V and 5 bases at J, with 15 bases between. The CDR3 is made up of 15 amino acids. The germline V gene encodes CDR1 MNHEY and CDR2 SVGEGT. CDR3 protein: CASSSHGYTNNEQFF. DNA of the CDR3: TGTGCCAGCAGTTCCCACGGGTACACTAACAATGAGCAGTTCTTC.

Concerning this clone: At one boundary the junction diverges from the germline segment, which might be a read error. The V call is TRBV2, the J call TRBJ2-7; 10 bases agree with TRBD1. CDR1 and CDR2 (germline): SNHLY, FYNNEI. The CDR3 loop spans 16 amino acids. The CDR3 coding sequence is TGTGCCAGCAGCCGATCGGGACAGGGGACGATCTACGGGCAGTACTTC. Amino acid sequence: CASSRSGQGTIYGQYF.

This chain connects TRBV2 to TRBJ2-1; 10 bases are shared with TRBD2. With 7 bases clipped from V and 3 bases from J, the junction kept 6 bases outside the gene matches. CDR1 and CDR2 from the germline V gene are SNHLY and FYNNEI. The CDR3 is 15 amino acids. CDR3 coding DNA: TGTGCCAGCACTGCGGGACTAGCGAGCTACAATGAGCAGTTCTTC. It encodes CASTAGLASYNEQFF.

This chain joins TRBV7-9 and TRBJ1-6; 9 nucleotides match TRBD1. The CDR3 contains 23 residues. Germline CDR1 is SEHNR and CDR2 is FQNEAQ (reference sequence). The J segment lost 10 bases and the V segment lost 7 bases, leaving 35 bases of the junction unmatched. CDR3 sequence reads: CASTNVTRTGVWATGVFGSPLHF. CDR3 sequence (DNA): TGTGCCAGCACCAACGTAACACGGACAGGGGTCTGGGCGACAGGGGTGTTTGGGTCACCCCTCCACTTT.

This clone was seen just once. This chain's CDR3 is CASSQGGNSGNTIYF. The CDR3 nucleotides read TGTGCCAGCAGCCAGGGGGGGAACTCTGGAAACACCATATATTTT. The genes are TRBV3-1 (or the pseudogene TRBV3-2) and TRBJ1-3, with D maybe TRBD1 (5 bases). Germline loops: CDR1 LGHDT, CDR2 YNNKEL (reference sequence). Trimming took off 3 bases at V and 0 bases at J, with 9 bases between the two ends. The CDR3 contains 15 residues.

A single count supports this clone. This may be a read error, as it is one base from a much larger clone. The sample carries other DNA sequences with the same CDR3. The chain combines TRBV4-3 with TRBJ2-7, with 8 bases identical to TRBD1. The CDR3 runs to 13 residues. Per germline, CDR1 LGHNA and CDR2 YSLEER. Germline trimming cut 3 bases from V and 2 bases from J; bases unmatched to any gene: 0. CDR3 DNA sequence: TGCGCCAGCAGCCAGGACAGGGCCTACGAGCAGTACTTC. The encoded protein is CASSQDRAYEQYF.

The chain has TRBV11-2 and TRBJ2-7, with 11 bases aligning to TRBD2. The V and J ends lost 0 bases and 5 bases, in that order; junction bases with no gene match: 9. This CDR3 has 17 amino acids. Germline V gives CDR1 SGHAT, CDR2 FQNNGV. CDR3 sequence reads: CASSLDRLAGTVNEQYF. The CDR3 DNA follows: TGTGCCAGCAGCTTAGATCGACTAGCGGGAACAGTCAACGAGCAGTACTTC. The full variable domain, rest sourced from reference TRBV11-2 and TRBJ2-7, is EAGVAQSPRYKIIEKRQSVAFWCNPISGHATLYWYQQILGQGPKLLIQFQNNGVVDDSQLPKDRFSAERLKGVDSTLKIQPAKLEDSAVYLCASSLDRLAGTVNEQYFGPGTRLTVT.

This chain links TRBV19 with TRBJ2-4; 9 nucleotides line up with TRBD2. This CDR3 comprises 16 residues. Germline values: CDR1 LNHDA, CDR2 SQIVND (reference sequence). With V trimmed by 10 bases and J by 5 bases, 15 bases remained unmatched. CDR3 amino acids: CATAGLASIGENIQYF. The DNA of the CDR3 is TGTGCCACTGCCGGACTAGCGTCAATAGGGGAAAACATTCAGTACTTC.

The chain couples TRBV7-2 to TRBJ1-4; a possible D gene is TRBD1 (6 bases). Per germline, CDR1 SGHTA and CDR2 FQGNSA. The CDR3 has 14 amino acids. Trimming shortened V by 1 base and J by 3 bases, and 6 bases separated the two germline ends. This CDR3 is CASSLGGPNEKLFF. CDR3 coding DNA: TGTGCCAGCAGCTTAGGGGGGCCTAATGAAAAACTGTTTTTT.

This clone came up once. V is TRBV7-3 and J is TRBJ2-1; the match to TRBD2 covers 8 bases. CDR3 size: 15 residues. Trimming took 4 bases from V and 7 from J; bases not matched to a gene: 9. Germline-derived CDR1 and CDR2 are SGHTA and FQGTGA. CDR3 nucleotide sequence: TGTGCCAGCAGCTCTGATTACGGGACTAGGAATGAGCAGTTCTTC. Protein product: CASSSDYGTRNEQFF.